The 7 T cell receptor beta chains reported below all come from one sample, sequenced in a study of blood T cell repertoires in COVID-19. Measured with immunoSEQ multiplex PCR; TCRdb has only the in-frame clones, and not every one. This repertoire shows around 50,000 clones, roughly 80% found once; its top ten account for around 5.8%. Sequenced: PBMCs or T cells enriched from blood (not recorded which). These receptors all come from a woman aged 45-65 years with acute COVID-19.

The chain uses TRBV5-1 and TRBJ1-6; D remains unclear. The germline gives CDR1 SGHRS, CDR2 YFSETQ. Trimming pared 4 bases from V and 0 bases from J, leaving 11 bases between. The CDR3 has 16 amino acids. CDR3 nucleotide sequence: TGCGCCAGCAGCGGGAGAGGCGGCTCCTATAATTCACCCCTCCACTTT. Amino acid sequence: CASSGRGGSYNSPLHF.

The count of this clone is one. This chain's CDR3 is CASTSGLAGGETQYF. CDR3 nucleotides: TGTGCCAGCACGAGCGGACTAGCGGGGGGCGAGACCCAGTACTTC. This chain links TRBV2 with TRBJ2-5; the match to TRBD2 covers 14 bases. The germline gives CDR1 SNHLY, CDR2 FYNNEI. The CDR3 loop spans 15 amino acids. The V gene end was trimmed by 7 bases and the J gene end by 5 bases; junction bases not matched to a gene: 6.

The V gene is TRBV18, the J gene TRBJ1-4; 7 positions match TRBD1. The CDR3 spans 15 residues. V lost 3 bases, J lost 6 bases, and 7 bases stayed unmatched. From germline, CDR1 is KGHSH and CDR2 LQKENI. The CDR3 here is CASSPRGLTDEKLFF. For the CDR3, the DNA is TGTGCCAGCTCACCGAGGGGGCTGACGGATGAAAAACTGTTTTTT.

This clone came up once. The rearrangement joins TRBV6-6 to TRBJ2-1; 11 bases match TRBD1. This CDR3 has 18 residues. Germline CDR1 is MNHNY and CDR2 is SVGAGI (reference sequence). The J segment lost 4 bases and the V segment lost 5 bases, leaving 13 bases of the junction unmatched. CDR3 loop: CASSPRDRGFEWYNEQFF. The CDR3 DNA follows: TGTGCCAGCAGTCCCCGGGACAGGGGGTTCGAATGGTACAATGAGCAGTTCTTC.

This clone has more than one count but fewer than ten. CDR3 nucleotides: TGTGCCAGCAGCGGTTCGGGTGCCTCGGGAGGCTATGGCTACACCTTC. Its translation: CASSGSGASGGYGYTF. The chain carries TRBV9 and TRBJ1-2, with unresolved D. CDR1 and CDR2 (germline): SGDLS, YYNGEE. Trimming shortened V by 3 bases and J by 4 bases, and 19 bases separated the two germline ends. The CDR3 loop spans 16 amino acids.

The chain joins TRBV19 to TRBJ1-2; D is unclear. V gave up 0 bases and J gave up 7 bases, with 15 bases separating them. Germline loops: CDR1 LNHDA, CDR2 SQIVND (reference sequence). This CDR3 comprises 15 residues. The CDR3 DNA follows: TGTGCCAGTAGTATAGATCTCGGGAGTCGCTCTGGCTACACCTTC. Protein sequence: CASSIDLGSRSGYTF.

V is TRBV6-5 and J is TRBJ2-7; TRBD2 matches at 8 bases. CDR1 is MNHEY, CDR2 SVGAGI, per germline. Trimming took 0 bases from V and 4 from J; bases not matched to a gene: 8. The CDR3 totals 16 residues. The chain's CDR3 is CASSYSTAGGPYEQYF. For the CDR3, the DNA is TGTGCCAGCAGTTACTCGACGGCGGGGGGACCTTACGAGCAGTACTTC.